The 21 T cell receptor beta chains listed next were all sequenced from one sample in a study of radiotherapy plus CTLA-4 blockade in lung cancer. Assay used: immunoSEQ multiplex PCR; TCRdb lists only in-frame clones, some missing. The data show over 60,000 clones, roughly 84% seen once. The source was peripheral blood, collected from a patient treated with radiotherapy plus ipilimumab. These receptors all come from a human donor with non-small cell lung cancer that progressed on radiotherapy plus ipilimumab.

The J gene is TRBJ1-5, the V gene TRBV15; D unclear. The CDR3 runs 13 residues. CDR1 LNHNV and CDR2 YYDKDF come from the germline V gene (reference sequence). V was clipped by 2 bases and J by 5 bases, with 7 bases between them. The CDR3 DNA follows: TGTGCCACCAGCAGACCAGATTATCAGCCCCAGCATTTT. Protein product: CATSRPDYQPQHF.

The V and J genes are TRBV12-2 and TRBJ1-3; TRBD1, the table's D call, lacks a check against the DNA. TRBV12-2 is annotated as a pseudogene. The CDR3 sequence is 15 residues long. The CDR3 bases are TGTGCAAGTCGCTCGAGGACAGGTTCTGGAAACACCATATATTTT. This encodes CASRSRTGSGNTIYF.

The chain recombines TRBV20-1 with TRBJ1-2, with TRBD1 as a possible D gene (5 bases). CDR3 size: 11 residues. Looked up from germline, CDR1 is DFQATT and CDR2 is SNEGSKA (reference sequence). The V end lost 4 bases, the J end lost 4 bases, and 7 bases lay between the germline ends. CDR3 residues: CSATDSYGYTF. The DNA for the CDR3 is TGCAGTGCTACTGACAGCTATGGCTACACCTTC.

The J gene is TRBJ1-5, the V gene TRBV6-5; TRBD1 aligns across 11 bases. CDR3 length: 15 residues. Germline V gene data show CDR1 as MNHEY and CDR2 as SVGAGI. The junction had 7 bases not matched to a gene; V was cut back by 6 bases and J by 6 bases. The CDR3, as DNA: TGTGCCAGCAGCCGAGGGACAGGGGGTTTTCAGCCCCAGCATTTT. Amino acids: CASSRGTGGFQPQHF.

The genes are TRBV7-8 and TRBJ2-3, with D unclear. The CDR3 contains 14 residues. Per the germline V gene, CDR1 is SGHVS and CDR2 is FQNEAQ. V lost 4 bases and J lost 1, with 9 bases in between. The CDR3 DNA is TGTGCCAGCAGCTCCTCCTGGGGCACAGATACGCAGTATTTT. Translation: CASSSSWGTDTQYF.

The gene calls are TRBV28 and TRBJ1-5, with a weak D call TRBD1 (6 bases). The CDR3 is made up of 15 amino acids. Deletions cut 8 bases from V and 6 bases from J, with 20 bases between. Germline-derived CDR1 and CDR2 are MDHEN and SYDVKM. CDR3 protein: CASRGGAFGSQPQHF. The CDR3 DNA sequence: TGTGCCAGCCGCGGGGGGGCCTTTGGGAGTCAGCCCCAGCATTTT.

This clone occurred once. The chain recombines TRBV18 with TRBJ2-1; 11 positions agree with TRBD2. The junction had 3 bases not matched to a gene; V was cut back by 4 bases and J by 4 bases. This CDR3 region has 15 residues. Germline V gene sequence: CDR1 KGHSH, CDR2 LQKENI. The DNA for the CDR3 is TGTGCCAGCTCACGGGGACTAGCGGAATACAATGAGCAGTTCTTC. Translated, it gives CASSRGLAEYNEQFF.

This clone was seen once. The CDR3 DNA reads TGTGCCAGCAGTGAAGGTGGCTTTCCCGCGAATGAGGTGCACGAGCAGTACTTC. Translated, it gives CASSEGGFPANEVHEQYF. The chain combines TRBV25-1 with TRBJ2-7; D gene uncertain. The V gene's germline CDR1 is MGHDK and CDR2 SYGVNS. The CDR3 is 18 amino acids. Trimming took off 2 bases at V and 5 bases at J, with 25 bases between the two ends.

DNA of the CDR3: TGTGCCAGTAGTGTTCCCCCAACTAGCAATCAGCCCCAGCATTTT. Its translation: CASSVPPTSNQPQHF. The V and J genes are TRBV19 and TRBJ1-5, with D uncertain. The germline gives CDR1 LNHDA, CDR2 SQIVND (reference sequence). V dropped 5 bases and J dropped 0 bases, with 11 bases sitting between them. The CDR3 is 15 residues long.

V usage is TRBV15 and J usage is TRBJ2-2; D remains ambiguous. V was pared by 0 bases and J by 4 bases, with 9 bases between. The length of the CDR3 is 15 residues. Germline CDR1 reads LNHNV; CDR2 reads YYDKDF (reference sequence). As DNA, the CDR3 is TGTGCCACCAGCAGAGACTCGGGCCCCACCGGGGAGCTGTTTTTT. This sequence encodes CATSRDSGPTGELFF.

The J gene is TRBJ2-3, the V gene TRBV6-5, with a weak D call TRBD1 (6 bases). The CDR3 extends over 15 amino acids. V lost 6 bases to trimming and J lost 0 bases, with 13 bases between them. Per the germline V gene, CDR1 is MNHEY and CDR2 is SVGAGI. The CDR3 loop reads CASSQPGDSTDTQYF. The CDR3, as DNA: TGTGCCAGCAGCCAACCAGGGGATAGCACAGATACGCAGTATTTT.

V is TRBV23-1 and J is TRBJ2-7; possible D gene TRBD1, 5 bases. TRBV23-1 is flagged as an ORF with uncertain function. The CDR3 runs 18 residues. V was trimmed by 6 bases and J by 1 base, leaving 25 bases between them. The CDR3 nucleotides are TGCGCCAGCAGCCCTACGAGCGTCAGGGTCACAGGTTCCTACGAGCAGTACGTC. This encodes CASSPTSVRVTGSYEQYV.

V gene TRBV2 combines with J gene TRBJ2-1, with 10 nucleotides matching TRBD2. Germline V gives CDR1 SNHLY, CDR2 FYNNEI. The V gene end was trimmed by 3 bases and the J gene end by 7 bases; junction bases not matched to a gene: 3. The CDR3 spans 14 residues. The DNA of the CDR3 is TGTGCCAGCAGTGAGGCTAGCGGGAGTAATGAGCAGTTCTTC. This encodes CASSEASGSNEQFF.

The chain uses TRBV7-9 and TRBJ2-1, with 13 nucleotides matching TRBD2. CDR3 size: 16 residues. V gave up 5 bases and J gave up 8 bases; unmatched junction bases: 9. In germline, CDR1 is SEHNR, CDR2 FQNEAQ (reference sequence). The CDR3 protein is CASSRELAGGPDEQFF. The CDR3 DNA reads as TGTGCCAGCAGCCGGGAACTAGCGGGAGGGCCCGATGAGCAGTTCTTC. The full variable domain, rest sourced from reference TRBV7-9 and TRBJ2-1, is DTGVSQNPRHKITKRGQNVTFRCDPISEHNRLYWYRQTLGQGPEFLTYFQNEAQLEKSRLLSDRFSAERPKGSFSTLEIQRTEQGDSAMYLCASSRELAGGPDEQFFGPGTRLTVL.

This clone occurred once. This sequence joins TRBV7-2 and TRBJ1-2; TRBD1 might be the D (5 bases). This CDR3 has 13 residues. Germline V gives CDR1 SGHTA, CDR2 FQGNSA. The V end was cut by 5 bases, the J end by 8 bases, with 15 bases between. This CDR3 reads CASSPSRGWGYTF. The CDR3 bases are TGTGCCAGCAGCCCCAGTCGGGGGTGGGGCTACACCTTC. Full variable domain (remainder filled in from reference TRBV7-2 and TRBJ1-2): GAGVSQSPSNKVTEKGKDVELRCDPISGHTALYWYRQSLGQGLEFLIYFQGNSAPDKSGLPSDRFSAERTGGSVSTLTIQRTQQEDSAVYLCASSPSRGWGYTFGSGTRLTVV.

The rearrangement uses TRBV10-3 and TRBJ1-1, with D possibly being TRBD1 (6 bases). Deletions cut 4 bases from V and 1 base from J, with 10 bases between. The germline CDR1 and CDR2 sequences are ENHRY and SYGVKD. The CDR3 has 14 residues. The CDR3 loop is CAISVGGGNTEAFF. The CDR3 DNA reads as TGTGCCATCAGTGTAGGGGGTGGGAACACTGAAGCTTTCTTT.

This rearrangement joins TRBV10-1 to TRBJ2-2, with a weak D call TRBD2 (6 bases). Germline V CDR1 and CDR2: WNHNN, SYGVQD (reference sequence). This CDR3 comprises 16 residues. Trimming shortened V by 0 bases and J by 4 bases, and 12 bases separated the two germline ends. CDR3 loop: CASSESGGAPTGELFF. The CDR3 DNA is TGCGCCAGCAGTGAGTCGGGGGGAGCACCCACCGGGGAGCTGTTTTTT.

This chain connects TRBV7-9 to TRBJ2-3; 11 nucleotides agree with TRBD2. The germline gives CDR1 SEHNR, CDR2 FQNEAQ (reference sequence). The junction had 10 bases not matched to a gene; V was cut back by 5 bases and J by 6 bases. The CDR3 runs 16 residues. The CDR3 region is CASSRSLAGVVDTQYF. The CDR3, as DNA: TGTGCCAGCAGCCGATCACTAGCGGGAGTGGTGGATACGCAGTATTTT. The variable domain in full, completed from reference TRBV7-9 and TRBJ2-3, reads DTGVSQNPRHKITKRGQNVTFRCDPISEHNRLYWYRQTLGQGPEFLTYFQNEAQLEKSRLLSDRFSAERPKGSFSTLEIQRTEQGDSAMYLCASSRSLAGVVDTQYFGPGTRLTVL.

This clone appeared a single time. The genes are TRBV9 and TRBJ1-1; TRBD1 aligns across 9 bases. This CDR3 is built from 12 residues. V lost 3 bases, J lost 10 bases, and 4 bases stayed unmatched. Germline loops: CDR1 SGDLS, CDR2 YYNGEE. CDR3 protein: CASSGDRERAFF. As DNA, the CDR3 is TGTGCCAGCAGCGGGGACAGGGAGCGAGCTTTCTTT.

The chain employs TRBV6-6 and TRBJ2-5; 7 bases are a match to TRBD1. J gave up 1 base and V 3 bases, and 5 bases lay outside the gene matches. Germline CDR1 is MNHNY and CDR2 is SVGAGI (reference sequence). The CDR3 spans 15 residues. The DNA of the CDR3 is TGTGCCAGCAGTTATAGTAGGACAGGCCAAGAGACCCAGTACTTC. It translates to CASSYSRTGQETQYF.

V and J are TRBV19 and TRBJ2-2; no clear D gene. Trimming stripped 3 bases from V and 1 base from J, with 15 bases between. CDR1 is LNHDA and CDR2 is SQIVND in the germline V gene (reference sequence). The CDR3 consists of 17 residues. The CDR3 DNA reads as TGTGCCAGTAGTATCCCAGCAGCAACGTTGAACACCGGGGAGCTGTTTTTT. Amino acids: CASSIPAATLNTGELFF.